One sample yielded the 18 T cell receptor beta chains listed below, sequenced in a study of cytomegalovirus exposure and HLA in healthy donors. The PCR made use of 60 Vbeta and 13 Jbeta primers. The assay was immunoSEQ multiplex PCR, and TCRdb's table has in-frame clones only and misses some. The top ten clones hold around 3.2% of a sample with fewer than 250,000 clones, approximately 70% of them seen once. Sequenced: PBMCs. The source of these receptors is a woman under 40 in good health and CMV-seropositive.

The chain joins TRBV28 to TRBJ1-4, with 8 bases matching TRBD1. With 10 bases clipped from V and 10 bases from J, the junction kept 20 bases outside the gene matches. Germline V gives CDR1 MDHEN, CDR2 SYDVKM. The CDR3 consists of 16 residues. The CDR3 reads CAIRSPSRGPGGKLFF. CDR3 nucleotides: TGTGCCATCCGCTCTCCTTCCAGGGGGCCGGGTGGAAAACTGTTTTTT.

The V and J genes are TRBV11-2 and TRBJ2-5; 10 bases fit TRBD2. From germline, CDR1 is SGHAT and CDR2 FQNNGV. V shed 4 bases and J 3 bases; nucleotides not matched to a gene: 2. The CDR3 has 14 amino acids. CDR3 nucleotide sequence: TGTGCCAGCAGCTCCGGACTAGCGGAAGAGACCCAGTACTTC. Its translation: CASSSGLAEETQYF.

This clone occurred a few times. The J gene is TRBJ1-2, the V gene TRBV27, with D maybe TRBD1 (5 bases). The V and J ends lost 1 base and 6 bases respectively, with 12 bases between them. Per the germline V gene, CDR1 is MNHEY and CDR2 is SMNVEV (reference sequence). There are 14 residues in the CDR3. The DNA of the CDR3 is TGTGCCAGCAGTTTATTCGGGGGTCGGGATGGCTACACCTTC. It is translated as CASSLFGGRDGYTF.

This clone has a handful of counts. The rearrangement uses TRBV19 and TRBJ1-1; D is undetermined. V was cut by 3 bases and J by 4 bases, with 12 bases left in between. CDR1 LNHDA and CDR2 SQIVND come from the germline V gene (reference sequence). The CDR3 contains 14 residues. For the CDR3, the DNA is TGTGCCAGTAGTATCCCGTCGTCGGGCACTGAAGCTTTCTTT. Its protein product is CASSIPSSGTEAFF.

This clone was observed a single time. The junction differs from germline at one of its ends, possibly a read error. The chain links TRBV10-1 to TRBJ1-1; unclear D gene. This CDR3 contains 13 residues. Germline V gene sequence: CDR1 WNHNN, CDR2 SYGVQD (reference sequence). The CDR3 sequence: CASSEGFNSEAFF. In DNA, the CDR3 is TGCGCCAGCAGTGAGGGTTTTAACAGTGAAGCTTTCTTT.

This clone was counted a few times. The CDR3 nucleotides read TGTGCCAGTAGGCGGACCGGACAGGGGGTAGAAGAGACCCAGTACTTC. As protein: CASRRTGQGVEETQYF. The V gene is TRBV19, the J gene TRBJ2-5; 10 positions match TRBD1. The CDR3 contains 16 residues. Germline V gene sequence: CDR1 LNHDA, CDR2 SQIVND (reference sequence). The junction had 10 bases not matched to a gene; V was cut back by 6 bases and J by 3 bases.

CDR3 nucleotides: TGTGCCAGCAAGGTTCTAGCGGAACCCTACGAGCAGTACTTC. Translated: CASKVLAEPYEQYF. The V and J genes are TRBV28 and TRBJ2-7; 7 positions agree with TRBD2. From germline, CDR1 is MDHEN and CDR2 SYDVKM. CDR3 length equals 14 residues. V was clipped by 7 bases and J by 2 bases; unmatched bases: 8.

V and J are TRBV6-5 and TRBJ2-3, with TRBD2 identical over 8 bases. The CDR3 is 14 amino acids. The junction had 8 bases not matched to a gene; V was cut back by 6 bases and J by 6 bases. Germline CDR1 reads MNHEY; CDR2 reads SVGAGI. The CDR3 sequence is CASRAREGGDTQYF. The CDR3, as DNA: TGTGCCAGCAGAGCTCGGGAGGGCGGGGATACGCAGTATTTT.

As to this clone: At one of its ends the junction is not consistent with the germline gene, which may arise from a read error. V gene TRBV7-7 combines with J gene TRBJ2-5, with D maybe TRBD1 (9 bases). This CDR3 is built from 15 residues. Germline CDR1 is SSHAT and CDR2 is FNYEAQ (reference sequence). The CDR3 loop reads CASSLAGQGTETQYF. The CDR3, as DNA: TGTGCTAGCAGCTTAGCGGGACAGGGAACGGAGACCCAGTACTTC. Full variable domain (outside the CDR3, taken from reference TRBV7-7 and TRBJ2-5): GAGVSQSPRYKVTKRGQDVTLRCDPISSHATLYWYQQALGQGPEFLTYFNYEAQPDKSGLPSDRFSAERPEGSISTLTIQRTEQRDSAMYRCASSLAGQGTETQYFGPGTRLLVL.

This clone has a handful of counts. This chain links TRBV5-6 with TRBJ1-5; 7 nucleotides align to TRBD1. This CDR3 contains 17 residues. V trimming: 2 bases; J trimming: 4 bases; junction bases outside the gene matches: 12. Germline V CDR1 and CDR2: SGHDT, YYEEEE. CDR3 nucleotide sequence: TGTGCCAGCAGCTTTCAGGGGGGCCGCTTGACTAATCAGCCCCAGCATTTT. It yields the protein CASSFQGGRLTNQPQHF. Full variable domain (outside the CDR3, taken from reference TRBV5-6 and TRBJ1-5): DAGVTQSPTHLIKTRGQQVTLRCSPKSGHDTVSWYQQALGQGPQFIFQYYEEEERQRGNFPDRFSGHQFPNYSSELNVNALLLGDSALYLCASSFQGGRLTNQPQHFGDGTRLSIL.

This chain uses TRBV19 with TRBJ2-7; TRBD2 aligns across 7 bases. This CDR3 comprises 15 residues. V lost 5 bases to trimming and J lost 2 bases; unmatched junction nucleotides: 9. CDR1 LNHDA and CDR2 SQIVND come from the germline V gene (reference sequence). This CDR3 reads CASSAYSGTPYEQYF. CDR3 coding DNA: TGTGCCAGTAGTGCCTACAGCGGGACCCCCTACGAGCAGTACTTC. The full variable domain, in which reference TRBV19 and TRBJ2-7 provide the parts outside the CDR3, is DGGITQSPKYLFRKEGQNVTLSCEQNLNHDAMYWYRQDPGQGLRLIYYSQIVNDFQKGDIAEGYSVSREKKESFPLTVTSAQKNPTAFYLCASSAYSGTPYEQYFGPGTRLTVT.

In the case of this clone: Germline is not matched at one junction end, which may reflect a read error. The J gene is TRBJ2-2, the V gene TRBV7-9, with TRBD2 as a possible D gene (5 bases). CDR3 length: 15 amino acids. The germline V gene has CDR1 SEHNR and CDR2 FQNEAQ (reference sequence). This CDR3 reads CSSSSIAMNTGELFF. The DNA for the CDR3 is TGTTCCAGCAGCTCCATAGCGATGAACACCGGGGAGCTGTTTTTT.

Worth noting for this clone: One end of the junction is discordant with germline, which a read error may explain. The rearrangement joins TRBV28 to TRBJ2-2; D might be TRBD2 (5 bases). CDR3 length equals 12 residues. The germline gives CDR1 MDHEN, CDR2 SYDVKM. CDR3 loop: CASSLVTGELFF. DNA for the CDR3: TGTGCCAGCAGTTTGGTAACCGGGGAGCTGTTCTTT.

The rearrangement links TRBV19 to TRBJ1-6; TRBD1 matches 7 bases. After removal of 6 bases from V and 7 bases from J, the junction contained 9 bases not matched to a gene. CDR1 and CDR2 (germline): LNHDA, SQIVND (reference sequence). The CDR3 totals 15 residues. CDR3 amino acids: CASSPTGVENSPLHF. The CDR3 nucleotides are TGTGCCAGTAGCCCCACAGGGGTAGAAAATTCACCCCTCCACTTT.

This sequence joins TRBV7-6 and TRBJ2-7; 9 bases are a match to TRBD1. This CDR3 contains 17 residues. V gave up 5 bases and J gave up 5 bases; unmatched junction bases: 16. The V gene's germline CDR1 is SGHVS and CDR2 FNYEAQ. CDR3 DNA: TGTGCCAGCAGCCCCAGGGGGGTCCGGACAGGGGACCACGAGCAGTACTTC. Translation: CASSPRGVRTGDHEQYF.

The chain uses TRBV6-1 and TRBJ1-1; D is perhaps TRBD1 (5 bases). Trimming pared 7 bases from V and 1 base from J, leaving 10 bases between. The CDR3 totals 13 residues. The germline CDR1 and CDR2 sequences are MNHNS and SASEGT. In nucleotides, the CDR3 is TGTGCCAGCACTTTAAGGGGGAACACTGAAGCTTTCTTT. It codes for CASTLRGNTEAFF.

This chain's CDR3 is CASRFGQETQYF. Here the CDR3 DNA reads TGTGCCAGCAGGTTCGGCCAAGAGACCCAGTACTTC. The chain joins TRBV11-2 to TRBJ2-5; D call uncertain. CDR1 and CDR2 (germline): SGHAT, FQNNGV. Trimming shortened V by 6 bases and J by 1 base, and 6 bases separated the two germline ends. The CDR3 is made up of 12 amino acids. Using reference TRBV11-2 and TRBJ2-5 for the parts outside the CDR3, the full variable domain is EAGVAQSPRYKIIEKRQSVAFWCNPISGHATLYWYQQILGQGPKLLIQFQNNGVVDDSQLPKDRFSAERLKGVDSTLKIQPAKLEDSAVYLCASRFGQETQYFGPGTRLLVL.

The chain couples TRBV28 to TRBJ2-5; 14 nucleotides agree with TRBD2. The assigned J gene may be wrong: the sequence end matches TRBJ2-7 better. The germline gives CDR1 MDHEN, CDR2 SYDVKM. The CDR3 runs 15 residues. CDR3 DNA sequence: TGTGCCAGCAGTTTGGGACTAGCGGGAGCTCCCGAGCAGTACTTC. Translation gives CASSLGLAGAPEQYF.